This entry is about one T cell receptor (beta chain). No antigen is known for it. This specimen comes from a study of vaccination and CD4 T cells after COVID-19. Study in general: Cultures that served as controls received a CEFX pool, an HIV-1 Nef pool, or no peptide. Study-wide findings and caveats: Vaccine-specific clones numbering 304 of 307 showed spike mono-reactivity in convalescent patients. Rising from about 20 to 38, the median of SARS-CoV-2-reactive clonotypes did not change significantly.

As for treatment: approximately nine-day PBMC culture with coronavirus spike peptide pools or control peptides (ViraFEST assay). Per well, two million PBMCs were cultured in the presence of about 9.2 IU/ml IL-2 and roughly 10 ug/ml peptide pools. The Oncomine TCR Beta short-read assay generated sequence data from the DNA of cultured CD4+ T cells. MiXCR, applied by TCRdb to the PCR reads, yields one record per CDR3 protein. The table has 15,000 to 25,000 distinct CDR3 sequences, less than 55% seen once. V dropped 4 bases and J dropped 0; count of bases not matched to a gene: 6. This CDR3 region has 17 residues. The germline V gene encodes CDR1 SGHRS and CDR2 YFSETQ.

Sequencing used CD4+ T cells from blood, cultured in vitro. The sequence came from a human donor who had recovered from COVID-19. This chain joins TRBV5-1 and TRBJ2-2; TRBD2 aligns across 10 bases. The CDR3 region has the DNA TGCGCCAGCAGCCCCGTCGGGACTAGCGCGAACACCGGGGAGCTGTTTTTT. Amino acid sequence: CASSPVGTSANTGELFF.